These 27 T cell receptor beta chains were all obtained from the same sample, sequenced in a study of CD4+ T cells in melanoma (dated by TCRdb to between 2020 and 2023). Receptors were amplified or captured by the immunoSEQ multiplex PCR assay. In TCRdb, the immuneACCESS table is reduced to in-frame sequences with V and J assigned. These tables do not hold every clone; where another copy was compared, an unresolved V gene accounts for under half, and the others remain unexplained. Here the sample has 8,500 to 10,000 clones; 70% to 80% occur a single time. Roughly a sixth of the sample is taken by the ten largest. The specimen sequenced was cells from a culture (not recorded whether cultured in vitro). These receptors originate from a human donor with melanoma.

The chain recombines TRBV30 with TRBJ2-3; the D gene is possibly TRBD1 (7 bases). Trimming pared 3 bases from V and 7 bases from J, leaving 17 bases between. The CDR3 loop spans 14 amino acids. CDR1 and CDR2 (germline): GTSNPN, SVGIG (reference sequence). The CDR3 DNA is TGTGCCTGGAGCGACAGGGCCGCGGGGAATACGCAGTATTTT. It codes for CAWSDRAAGNTQYF.

This chain joins TRBV11-3 and TRBJ2-3, with 8 positions matching TRBD2. The germline V gene encodes CDR1 SGHNT and CDR2 YENEEA. Trimming at V came to 0 bases and at J to 6 bases, leaving 8 bases not matched to a gene. The CDR3 loop spans 16 amino acids. The CDR3 reads CASSLEVAGLKDTQYF. The CDR3 coding sequence is TGTGCCAGCAGCTTAGAAGTAGCGGGGCTTAAGGATACGCAGTATTTT.

This chain uses TRBV19 with TRBJ1-2, with TRBD1 as a possible D gene (5 bases). Germline V CDR1 and CDR2: LNHDA, SQIVND (reference sequence). CDR3 length: 15 amino acids. The V end was cut by 1 base, the J end by 4 bases, with 13 bases between. This chain's CDR3 is CASSIGDRRGYGYTF. DNA of the CDR3: TGTGCCAGTAGTATAGGGGACCGGCGAGGCTATGGCTACACCTTC.

This clone was counted only a few times. This sequence joins TRBV11-2 and TRBJ1-2; no firm D call. Germline V gene sequence: CDR1 SGHAT, CDR2 FQNNGV. The ends were cut back, 4 bases at V and 7 bases at J, with 13 bases in the middle. This CDR3 has 13 amino acids. The CDR3 nucleotides are TGTGCCAGCAGCTCCCTATCGCAGCGTGGCTACACCTTC. Residues: CASSSLSQRGYTF.

The V call is TRBV4-2, the J call TRBJ2-3, with TRBD2 identical over 10 bases. This CDR3 is 17 amino acids long. The V segment lost 2 bases and the J segment 0 bases; nucleotides outside the gene matches: 5. Germline V gives CDR1 LGHNA, CDR2 YNFKEQ. The CDR3 is CASSQLQRGGSTDTQYF. The DNA for the CDR3 is TGTGCCAGCAGCCAACTGCAGCGGGGGGGGAGCACAGATACGCAGTATTTT.

CDR3 region: CAISEEMRDTQSTEAFF. The CDR3 bases are TGTGCCATCAGTGAGGAGATGAGAGACACTCAGAGCACTGAAGCTTTCTTT. The rearrangement joins TRBV10-3 to TRBJ1-1, with D unresolved. Trimming left V 2 bases short and J 4 bases short, with 20 bases between. The length of the CDR3 is 17 residues. Looked up from germline, CDR1 is ENHRY and CDR2 is SYGVKD.

The chain has TRBV5-5 and TRBJ1-2; tentatively, D is TRBD1 (5 bases). The germline V and J ends were trimmed by 0 bases and 0 bases, with 6 bases remaining between them. The CDR3 has 14 amino acids. Germline V gene data show CDR1 as SGHKS and CDR2 as YYEKEE (reference sequence). CDR3 residues: CASSLAQANYGYTF. The CDR3 DNA sequence: TGTGCCAGCAGCTTGGCACAGGCTAACTATGGCTACACCTTC. The full variable domain, completed using reference TRBV5-5 and TRBJ1-2, is DAGVTQSPTHLIKTRGQQVTLRCSPISGHKSVSWYQQVLGQGPQFIFQYYEKEERGRGNFPDRFSARQFPNYSSELNVNALLLGDSALYLCASSLAQANYGYTFGSGTRLTVV.

This clone was detected only a few times. The V call is TRBV12-5, the J call TRBJ1-5; TRBD1 might be the D (5 bases). CDR1 and CDR2 from the germline V gene are LGHNT and FRNRAP. The V and J ends lost 8 bases and 7 bases respectively, with 15 bases between them. The CDR3 has 13 amino acids. This CDR3 reads CASSYMAGQPQHF. Here the CDR3 DNA reads TGTGCTAGTAGTTACATGGCAGGGCAGCCCCAGCATTTT.

This clone turned up a few times. The chain has TRBV19 and TRBJ2-7, with 8 nucleotides matching TRBD1. The CDR3 has 16 residues. Germline V lookup: CDR1 LNHDA, CDR2 SQIVND (reference sequence). The V and J ends lost 4 bases and 2 bases, in that order; junction bases with no gene match: 10. The CDR3 DNA reads as TGTGCCAGTAGTAGGGACCAGGGGGCAGCCACCTACGAGCAGTACTTC. Its translation is CASSRDQGAATYEQYF.

The chain employs TRBV29-1 and TRBJ1-1, with 7 bases matching TRBD1. Germline CDR1 and CDR2: SQVTM and ANQGSEA. The J segment lost 0 bases and the V segment lost 5 bases, leaving 6 bases of the junction unmatched. The CDR3 is 14 amino acids. CDR3 in amino acids: CSVRWGQMNTEAFF. In nucleotides, the CDR3 is TGCAGCGTTCGCTGGGGACAGATGAACACTGAAGCTTTCTTT.

The chain recombines TRBV7-2 with TRBJ2-2; TRBD1 or TRBD2 may be the D gene (5 bases each). Trimming took 3 bases from V and 4 from J, leaving 15 bases between them. The CDR3 runs to 16 residues. Per germline, CDR1 SGHTA and CDR2 FQGNSA. The CDR3 nucleotides read TGTGCCAGCAGCTTGGGGGTCGGACTTATCACCGGGGAGCTGTTTTTT. This encodes CASSLGVGLITGELFF.

The rearrangement links TRBV11-2 to TRBJ1-4; possible D gene TRBD1, 5 bases. CDR3 size: 15 residues. Germline-derived CDR1 and CDR2 are SGHAT and FQNNGV. Trimming removed 6 bases from V and 8 bases from J, with 19 bases in between. CDR3 loop: CASRPLGQAREKLFF. The CDR3 region has the DNA TGTGCCAGCAGACCACTGGGGCAAGCTCGAGAAAAACTGTTTTTT. The full variable domain, its missing parts supplied by reference TRBV11-2 and TRBJ1-4, is EAGVAQSPRYKIIEKRQSVAFWCNPISGHATLYWYQQILGQGPKLLIQFQNNGVVDDSQLPKDRFSAERLKGVDSTLKIQPAKLEDSAVYLCASRPLGQAREKLFFGSGTQLSVL.

V usage is TRBV30 and J usage is TRBJ1-1; TRBD1 might be the D (5 bases). The length of the CDR3 is 12 residues. Germline V gene data show CDR1 as GTSNPN and CDR2 as SVGIG (reference sequence). V was clipped by 5 bases and J by 1 base, with 8 bases between them. CDR3 protein: CAWRGRNTEAFF. In DNA form, the CDR3 reads TGTGCCTGGCGGGGGAGGAACACTGAAGCTTTCTTT.

The chain has TRBV18 and TRBJ2-1, with D uncertain. Germline CDR1 and CDR2: KGHSH and LQKENI. This CDR3 spans 15 amino acids. Trimming cost V 6 bases and J 7 bases, with 19 bases left between them. The CDR3, as DNA: TGTGCCAGCTCCCCGATAAGGCAGTCACAAAATGAGCAGTTCTTC. Translation gives CASSPIRQSQNEQFF.

V and J are TRBV4-2 and TRBJ2-3, with TRBD1 matching 10 bases. V shed 6 bases and J 6 bases; nucleotides not matched to a gene: 12. The CDR3 covers 16 residues. Germline CDR1 reads LGHNA; CDR2 reads YNFKEQ. Written as DNA, the CDR3 is TGTGCCAGCAGTCTTAGACAGGGGGCGAGTTTGGATACGCAGTATTTT. This gives the protein CASSLRQGASLDTQYF.

As regards this clone: At one end, the junction sequence differs from germline, possibly due to a read error. The rearrangement links TRBV7-7 to TRBJ2-5; 12 nucleotides line up with TRBD1. Germline loops: CDR1 SSHAT, CDR2 FNYEAQ (reference sequence). CDR3 length: 18 residues. The CDR3: CASSLSPPGTGGGQTQYF. The DNA for the CDR3 is TGTGCTAGCAGCTTATCCCCCCCCGGGACAGGGGGCGGACAGACCCAGTACTTC.

The chain joins TRBV5-4 to TRBJ1-2; D gene unclear. This CDR3 contains 13 residues. Deletions cut 4 bases from V and 7 bases from J, with 14 bases between. Looked up from germline, CDR1 is SGHNT and CDR2 is YYREEE (reference sequence). DNA of the CDR3: TGTGCCAGCAGCCCTGCGTCGACGGTTGGCTACACCTTC. This sequence encodes CASSPASTVGYTF.

The rearrangement links TRBV11-2 to TRBJ1-1; no clear D. Per the germline V gene, CDR1 is SGHAT and CDR2 is FQNNGV. The CDR3 contains 16 residues. Trimming removed 3 bases from V and 8 bases from J, with 22 bases in between. The CDR3 coding sequence is TGTGCCAGCAGCTTGGTGCAGGTAAGACGAAAGACCGAAGCTTTCTTT. Its protein product is CASSLVQVRRKTEAFF.

The CDR3: CASSTGAGNTIYF. The DNA of the CDR3 is TGTGCCAGCAGCACAGGGGCTGGAAACACCATATATTTT. This rearrangement joins TRBV7-3 to TRBJ1-3; 7 bases agree with TRBD1. In germline, CDR1 is SGHTA, CDR2 FQGTGA. The CDR3 sequence is 13 residues long. The junction had 0 bases not matched to a gene; V was cut back by 5 bases and J by 2 bases.

The table lists this clone with a few counts. The CDR3 DNA sequence: TGTGCCAGCTTTTTGGGACAGAGCATGAACACTGAAGCTTTCTTT. This sequence encodes CASFLGQSMNTEAFF. The chain uses TRBV18 and TRBJ1-1, with 7 bases lining up with TRBD1. The ends lost 7 bases at V and 0 bases at J; junction bases unmatched: 8. CDR1 is KGHSH and CDR2 is LQKENI in the germline V gene. This CDR3 has 15 residues.

The genes are TRBV10-3 and TRBJ2-1; D may correspond to TRBD1 or TRBD2 (5 bases each). V was trimmed by 2 bases and J by 9 bases, leaving 8 bases between them. The CDR3 runs 12 residues. The germline gives CDR1 ENHRY, CDR2 SYGVKD. CDR3 in amino acids: CAISELGTEQFF. CDR3 coding DNA: TGTGCCATCAGTGAGCTCGGGACTGAGCAGTTCTTC.

This clone was recorded a few times. This chain uses TRBV7-3 with TRBJ1-1; no firm D call. Deletions cut 6 bases from V and 5 bases from J, with 13 bases between. Germline V gene data show CDR1 as SGHTA and CDR2 as FQGTGA. CDR3 size: 13 residues. This CDR3 is CASSNEVGTEAFF. The CDR3 DNA reads as TGTGCCAGCAGTAACGAGGTTGGAACTGAAGCTTTCTTT.

The chain uses TRBV30 and TRBJ1-2; D is unresolved. There are 13 residues in the CDR3. Trimming pared 3 bases from V and 3 bases from J, leaving 11 bases between. Germline lookup yields CDR1 GTSNPN and CDR2 SVGIG (reference sequence). CDR3 loop: CAWRLSNHYGYTF. The DNA for the CDR3 is TGTGCCTGGAGACTCTCGAACCACTATGGCTACACCTTC.

The chain couples TRBV5-1 to TRBJ2-3; TRBD2 aligns across 12 bases. CDR1 is SGHRS and CDR2 is YFSETQ in the germline V gene. The V gene end was trimmed by 1 base and the J gene end by 3 bases; junction bases not matched to a gene: 9. The CDR3 is 18 residues long. The CDR3 DNA follows: TGCGCCAGCAGCTTGCGGCCCGCTAGCGGGGGGGTTACAGATACGCAGTATTTT. Translating it yields CASSLRPASGGVTDTQYF.

V is TRBV6-1 and J is TRBJ2-7; D gene ambiguous. The CDR3 is 13 residues long. Trimming removed 2 bases from V and 2 bases from J, with 7 bases in between. The V gene's germline CDR1 is MNHNS and CDR2 SASEGT. CDR3 region: CASSEQIPYEQYF. As DNA, the CDR3 is TGTGCCAGCAGTGAACAGATCCCCTACGAGCAGTACTTC.

This rearrangement joins TRBV19 to TRBJ2-5; 8 bases fit TRBD1. J was trimmed by 5 bases and V by 3 bases; bases with no gene match: 2. The CDR3 runs 13 residues. Germline CDR1 is LNHDA and CDR2 is SQIVND (reference sequence). The CDR3 DNA reads TGTGCCAGTAGTATTCACAGGGGGGAGACCCAGTACTTC. It codes for CASSIHRGETQYF.

The rearrangement joins TRBV30 to TRBJ2-1, with 12 bases that match TRBD2. The CDR3 runs 16 residues. The V gene's germline CDR1 is GTSNPN and CDR2 SVGIG (reference sequence). V shed 4 bases and J 5 bases; nucleotides not matched to a gene: 9. The chain's CDR3 is CAWNLAGGPVNNEQFF. In nucleotides, the CDR3 is TGTGCCTGGAACCTAGCGGGGGGGCCCGTCAACAATGAGCAGTTCTTC.